These 21 T cell receptor beta chains share one sample of origin, sequenced in a study of T cells after yellow fever vaccination. TCRdb passed the 5' RACE reads through MiXCR, listing each CDR3 protein once. The sample shows some 500,000 distinct CDR3 sequences, about 14% of them seen only once. The sample was PBMCs, taken on the day of the yellow fever booster vaccination. Receptors originate from a man between 25 and 39 years old who received the YFV17D yellow fever vaccine.

This clonotype occurred a few times. The rearrangement uses TRBV27 and TRBJ2-7; TRBD2 agrees at 9 bases. V shed 3 bases, J shed 6 bases, and the junction held 6 bases outside the gene matches. The CDR3 has 14 residues. Looked up from germline, CDR1 is MNHEY and CDR2 is SMNVEV (reference sequence). The chain's CDR3 is CASSFRLAGTEQYF. As DNA, the CDR3 is TGTGCCAGCAGTTTTCGGCTAGCGGGAACCGAGCAGTACTTC.

In this sample, this clonotype turned up a few times. The chain links TRBV7-9 to TRBJ2-1; D is uncertain. Trimming stripped 10 bases from V and 9 bases from J, with 13 bases between. CDR3 length equals 11 residues. Germline values: CDR1 SEHNR, CDR2 FQNEAQ (reference sequence). CDR3 DNA: TGTGCCACCAAGCGTGAGGTTGAGCAGTTCTTC. Encoded protein: CATKREVEQFF.

The chain combines TRBV27 with TRBJ2-1; maybe TRBD2 (6 bases). Trimming left V 2 bases short and J 5 bases short, with 13 bases between. CDR3 length: 15 residues. The germline gives CDR1 MNHEY, CDR2 SMNVEV (reference sequence). The CDR3 bases are TGTGCCAGCAGTTTAGCGGGACCTAACCACAATGAGCAGTTCTTC. Translation: CASSLAGPNHNEQFF.

This clonotype appeared a few times. This chain joins TRBV28 and TRBJ2-2; D is possibly TRBD2 (6 bases). Between the trimmed V and J ends, which lost 6 bases and 6 bases, there was a span of 20 bases. The CDR3 consists of 16 residues. Germline assignment: CDR1 MDHEN and CDR2 SYDVKM. As DNA, the CDR3 is TGTGCCAGCAGCCTCCTCGCCGGGGGATCCCCCGGGGAGCTGTTTTTT. Translated: CASSLLAGGSPGELFF.

This clonotype has only a few counts. The chain combines TRBV29-1 with TRBJ2-1, with D possibly being TRBD2 (6 bases). This CDR3 has 15 residues. The germline V and J ends were trimmed by 4 bases and 0 bases, with 13 bases remaining between them. Germline V CDR1 and CDR2: SQVTM, ANQGSEA. The CDR3 spells CSVVGGADSYNEQFF. As DNA, the CDR3 is TGCAGCGTTGTCGGGGGAGCGGACTCCTACAATGAGCAGTTCTTC.

This sequence joins TRBV11-2 and TRBJ2-7, with TRBD1 matching 10 bases. Trimming at V came to 1 base and at J to 4 bases, leaving 7 bases not matched to a gene. In germline, CDR1 is SGHAT, CDR2 FQNNGV. This CDR3 spans 16 amino acids. Here the CDR3 reads CASSLGQGAEGYEQYF. The CDR3 DNA reads TGTGCCAGCAGCTTAGGACAGGGGGCCGAAGGTTACGAGCAGTACTTC.

The V and J genes are TRBV5-4 and TRBJ2-1; D is ambiguous. This CDR3 region has 16 residues. Germline CDR1 and CDR2: SGHNT and YYREEE (reference sequence). The germline V and J ends were trimmed by 0 bases and 2 bases, with 12 bases remaining between them. In DNA form, the CDR3 reads TGTGCCAGCAGCTTGGGGGCTCTGCATGCCTACAATGAGCAGTTCTTC. Protein product: CASSLGALHAYNEQFF. The whole variable domain, remainder taken from reference TRBV5-4 and TRBJ2-1, is ETGVTQSPTHLIKTRGQQVTLRCSSQSGHNTVSWYQQALGQGPQFIFQYYREEENGRGNFPPRFSGLQFPNYSSELNVNALELDDSALYLCASSLGALHAYNEQFFGPGTRLTVL.

V usage is TRBV20-1 and J usage is TRBJ2-4; no definite D call. Germline loops: CDR1 DFQATT, CDR2 SNEGSKA (reference sequence). V was cut by 0 bases and J by 0 bases, with 15 bases left in between. There are 17 residues in the CDR3. The CDR3 is CSARDRRLSGAKNIQYF. The CDR3 region has the DNA TGCAGTGCTAGAGATCGCAGGCTGTCCGGAGCCAAAAACATTCAGTACTTC.

This chain links TRBV4-3 with TRBJ2-3; TRBD2 aligns across 7 bases. Unmatched junction bases numbered 7, after V lost 0 bases and J lost 7 bases. Germline lookup yields CDR1 LGHNA and CDR2 YSLEER. The CDR3 is 15 residues long. The chain's CDR3 is CASSQDSGRENTQYF. The CDR3, as DNA: TGCGCCAGCAGCCAAGATTCTGGGCGGGAGAATACGCAGTATTTT.

This clonotype was seen a few times. The chain combines TRBV2 with TRBJ2-1, with D unresolved. This CDR3 region has 17 residues. Trimming pared 3 bases from V and 0 bases from J, leaving 15 bases between. CDR1 SNHLY and CDR2 FYNNEI come from the germline V gene. The CDR3 DNA follows: TGTGCCAGCAGTGACCCTATGCGGACGAGCTCCTACAATGAGCAGTTCTTC. As protein: CASSDPMRTSSYNEQFF.

The V and J genes are TRBV11-3 and TRBJ2-1; TRBD2 agrees at 10 bases. The J segment lost 1 base and the V segment lost 1 base, leaving 10 bases of the junction unmatched. The CDR3 length is 19 residues. Germline V gene lookup returns CDR1 SGHNT and CDR2 YENEEA. CDR3 protein: CASSLGWSSGSWSYNEQFF. The CDR3 DNA sequence: TGTGCCAGCAGCTTAGGGTGGTCTAGCGGGAGTTGGTCCTACAATGAGCAGTTCTTC.

Only a few counts were recorded for this clonotype. The chain is built from TRBV12-3 or TRBV12-4 and TRBJ2-7; 9 bases align to TRBD1. This CDR3 has 15 residues. V was pared by 8 bases and J by 4 bases, with 12 bases of the junction left unmatched. The CDR3 DNA reads as TGTGCCAGCGCCCAGTCCGGGACAGGGACGTACGAGCAGTACTTC. Translation: CASAQSGTGTYEQYF.

The chain joins TRBV20-1 to TRBJ2-7; TRBD1 might be the D (6 bases). The germline CDR1 and CDR2 sequences are DFQATT and SNEGSKA (reference sequence). V was cut by 3 bases and J by 0 bases, with 12 bases left in between. This CDR3 region has 14 residues. Written as DNA, the CDR3 is TGCAGTGCTAGGACAGGCGCCGACTCCTACGAGCAGTACTTC. This codes for CSARTGADSYEQYF.

This clonotype was seen a handful of times. The genes are TRBV20-1 and TRBJ2-5; D is possibly TRBD2 (6 bases). With 1 base removed from V and 7 bases from J, the gap between germline ends came to 13 bases. Germline lookup yields CDR1 DFQATT and CDR2 SNEGSKA (reference sequence). The CDR3 has 13 residues. CDR3 in DNA: TGCAGTGCTAGAGGCAGGGCGGAGGGGACCCAGTACTTC. Its translation: CSARGRAEGTQYF.

This clonotype was observed a handful of times. V usage is TRBV20-1 and J usage is TRBJ2-1; 9 bases are a match to TRBD2. This CDR3 region has 13 residues. Germline CDR1 DFQATT, CDR2 SNEGSKA (reference sequence). With V trimmed by 8 bases and J by 4 bases, 6 bases remained unmatched. The CDR3, as DNA: TGCAGTCTGGCGGGAGGGCTATACAATGAGCAGTTCTTC. Amino acid sequence: CSLAGGLYNEQFF.

This clonotype has a handful of counts. This rearrangement joins TRBV5-8 to TRBJ2-1; TRBD1 or TRBD2 may be the D gene (6 bases each). Trimming took off 4 bases at V and 12 bases at J, with 20 bases between the two ends. This CDR3 is built from 14 residues. The germline V gene has CDR1 SGHTS and CDR2 YDEGEE. CDR3 coding DNA: TGTGCCAGCAGCCTAGGGGGGCCGCAAGAGGGGCAGTTCTTC. As protein: CASSLGGPQEGQFF.

The chain recombines TRBV20-1 with TRBJ1-1; TRBD1 might be the D (5 bases). CDR1 and CDR2 (germline): DFQATT, SNEGSKA (reference sequence). The CDR3 length is 14 residues. The V end lost 3 bases, the J end lost 4 bases, and 15 bases lay between the germline ends. The CDR3 coding sequence is TGCAGTGCTAGGGCAGGGAGAGGGAGCACTGAAGCTTTCTTT. It translates to CSARAGRGSTEAFF.

This clonotype was detected a few times. The V gene is TRBV7-9, the J gene TRBJ2-7; D remains unclear. V dropped 5 bases and J dropped 4 bases, with 12 bases sitting between them. This CDR3 spans 13 amino acids. CDR1 and CDR2 from the germline V gene are SEHNR and FQNEAQ (reference sequence). The CDR3 nucleotides are TGTGCCAGCAGCCACTCCGGTGATTACGAGCAGTACTTC. This sequence encodes CASSHSGDYEQYF.

The chain combines TRBV11-1 with TRBJ2-3; 13 nucleotides line up with TRBD2. This CDR3 is built from 20 residues. V shed 2 bases, J shed 1 base, and the junction held 12 bases outside the gene matches. Per germline, CDR1 SGHAT and CDR2 FQDESV (reference sequence). This chain's CDR3 is CASSLLIMRLAGGGTDTQYF. CDR3 in DNA: TGTGCCAGCAGCTTACTAATAATGCGACTAGCGGGAGGTGGCACAGATACGCAGTATTTT.

The rearrangement joins TRBV7-2 to TRBJ2-7; TRBD1 matches at 8 bases. CDR3 length: 14 amino acids. Germline CDR1 SGHTA, CDR2 FQGNSA. With V trimmed by 4 bases and J by 4 bases, 6 bases remained unmatched. CDR3 region: CASSSQGAPYEQYF. The DNA of the CDR3 is TGTGCCAGCAGCTCTCAGGGGGCTCCTTACGAGCAGTACTTC.

This clonotype has just a few counts. This sequence joins TRBV6-1 and TRBJ2-1; the D call may be TRBD1 or TRBD2 (6 bases each). The CDR3 sequence is 19 residues long. Trimming shortened V by 6 bases and J by 2 bases, and 26 bases separated the two germline ends. Germline V gives CDR1 MNHNS, CDR2 SASEGT. CDR3: CASSGPGTREGGPYNEQFF. The DNA for the CDR3 is TGTGCCAGCAGCGGACCCGGGACTCGAGAAGGGGGTCCCTACAATGAGCAGTTCTTC.